Listed here are 15 T cell receptor beta chains from one sample, sequenced in a study of T cells after yellow fever vaccination. TCRdb reprocessed the 5' RACE reads via MiXCR and lists one record per CDR3 protein. The sample lists 300,000 to 350,000 distinct CDR3 sequences, roughly a tenth occurring once. The sample was CD4+ T cells sorted from PBMCs, taken 45 days after the yellow fever booster vaccination. The receptors here all came from a man aged 18 to 30 who received the YFV17D yellow fever vaccine.

This clonotype was seen at least ten times. The rearrangement links TRBV5-1 to TRBJ2-2; D tentatively reads TRBD1 or TRBD2 (5 bases each). Deletions cut 4 bases from V and 0 bases from J, with 10 bases between. This CDR3 has 15 amino acids. Germline V gene sequence: CDR1 SGHRS, CDR2 YFSETQ. The chain's CDR3 is CASSIQGPNTGELFF. Written as DNA, the CDR3 is TGCGCCAGCAGCATCCAGGGACCGAACACCGGGGAGCTGTTTTTT.

The CDR3 loop reads CASSSLGGLSSYEQYV. The CDR3 DNA sequence: TGTGCCAGCAGTTCCCTGGGGGGACTGAGCTCCTACGAGCAGTACGTC. This chain uses TRBV28 with TRBJ2-7; TRBD2 might be the D (6 bases). The V end lost 4 bases, the J end lost 0 bases, and 16 bases lay between the germline ends. The CDR3 is 16 amino acids. Germline V gene sequence: CDR1 MDHEN, CDR2 SYDVKM.

This clonotype was counted ten times or more. The V gene is TRBV20-1, the J gene TRBJ1-4; D gene uncertain. The V gene's germline CDR1 is DFQATT and CDR2 SNEGSKA (reference sequence). The CDR3 is 14 amino acids. V was clipped by 0 bases and J by 6 bases, with 11 bases between them. The CDR3 DNA sequence: TGCAGTGCTAGAGAAGCAGGCGCCTATGAAAAACTGTTTTTT. It is translated as CSAREAGAYEKLFF.

The V and J genes are TRBV5-1 and TRBJ2-7; D call uncertain. The CDR3 is 13 amino acids. Germline V CDR1 and CDR2: SGHRS, YFSETQ. Trimming shortened V by 6 bases and J by 4 bases, and 14 bases separated the two germline ends. The CDR3: CASTIGWGYEQYF. DNA of the CDR3: TGCGCCAGCACCATCGGGTGGGGATACGAGCAGTACTTC.

This clonotype has a handful of counts. As DNA, the CDR3 is TGCAGTGCTAGGAGGACCTTCTCCACCGGGGAGCTGTTTTTT. Amino acids: CSARRTFSTGELFF. V and J are TRBV20-1 and TRBJ2-2; no definite D call. In germline, CDR1 is DFQATT, CDR2 SNEGSKA (reference sequence). V was cut by 3 bases and J by 4 bases, with 12 bases left in between. The CDR3 is made up of 14 amino acids.

The chain has TRBV10-2 and TRBJ2-3; D possibly uses TRBD1 or TRBD2 (6 bases each). V was cut by 11 bases and J by 7 bases, with 22 bases left in between. The CDR3 consists of 14 residues. Germline CDR1 WSHSY, CDR2 SAAADI. CDR3 amino acids: CAAKTGGGTNTQYF. The CDR3 DNA sequence: TGCGCCGCCAAAACCGGAGGGGGTACAAATACGCAGTATTTT.

This clonotype showed up many times. The chain couples TRBV24-1 to TRBJ2-1, with 7 bases fitting TRBD1. Germline V gene sequence: CDR1 KGHDR, CDR2 SFDVKD. This CDR3 contains 15 residues. V trimming: 3 bases; J trimming: 9 bases; junction bases outside the gene matches: 10. DNA of the CDR3: TGTGCCACCAGTGATGTCCGACAGGGAAGGGCTGAGCAGTTCTTC. Amino acid sequence: CATSDVRQGRAEQFF.

This clonotype was detected a few times. The CDR3 DNA is TGTGCCAGCAGCTTATATGGGACAGGACAAGAGACCCAGTACTTC. Translated: CASSLYGTGQETQYF. The genes are TRBV7-3 and TRBJ2-5, with TRBD1 matching over 8 bases. Trimming cost V 2 bases and J 2 bases; bases outside gene matches: 4. The germline V gene has CDR1 SGHTA and CDR2 FQGTGA. The CDR3 runs 15 residues.

The CDR3: CASSVATGFEEKLFF. For the CDR3, the DNA is TGTGCCAGCAGCGTAGCTACGGGGTTCGAGGAAAAACTGTTTTTT. The chain recombines TRBV9 with TRBJ1-4; D gene uncertain. Looked up from germline, CDR1 is SGDLS and CDR2 is YYNGEE. Trimming removed 0 bases from V and 8 bases from J, with 14 bases in between. The CDR3 loop spans 15 amino acids.

This clonotype showed up many times. V is TRBV5-1 and J is TRBJ2-5; D gene ambiguous. Germline V gene lookup returns CDR1 SGHRS and CDR2 YFSETQ. V gave up 2 bases and J gave up 5 bases, with 10 bases separating them. The CDR3 covers 13 residues. The CDR3 loop reads CASSFRLGETQYF. In DNA, the CDR3 is TGCGCCAGCAGCTTTAGACTTGGGGAGACCCAGTACTTC.

As DNA, the CDR3 is TGTGCCAGCCGCAATAGGGGGAACACTGAAGCTTTCTTT. Translating gives CASRNRGNTEAFF. J is TRBJ1-1 and V is TRBV5-5, with D tentatively TRBD1 (5 bases). V was pared by 7 bases and J by 1 base, with 11 bases between. The CDR3 is 13 amino acids. Germline V lookup: CDR1 SGHKS, CDR2 YYEKEE (reference sequence).

The chain uses TRBV7-9 and TRBJ2-1; D may correspond to TRBD1 or TRBD2 (6 bases each). The CDR3 sequence is 20 residues long. Per germline, CDR1 SEHNR and CDR2 FQNEAQ (reference sequence). V gave up 3 bases and J gave up 9 bases, with 33 bases separating them. The DNA of the CDR3 is TGTGCCAGCAGCTTTCAGAAACTCCCCCCGGGGGCCCACCAACAGGCTGAGCAGTTCTTC. Its translation: CASSFQKLPPGAHQQAEQFF.

This clonotype came up many times. The genes are TRBV2 and TRBJ2-5, with no clear D. Germline V gene data show CDR1 as SNHLY and CDR2 as FYNNEI. V lost 4 bases, J lost 7 bases, and 7 bases lay in between. The CDR3 length is 11 residues. In DNA form, the CDR3 reads TGTGCCAGCAGTGGAGAAGGGACCCAGTACTTC. Residues: CASSGEGTQYF.

V gene TRBV6-5 combines with J gene TRBJ1-2; TRBD1 might be the D (6 bases). Germline V gives CDR1 MNHEY, CDR2 SVGAGI. The length of the CDR3 is 14 residues. The V gene lost 0 bases and the J gene lost 8 bases, with 13 bases spanning the gap. The DNA for the CDR3 is TGTGCCAGCAGTTACTCGAGGGGGGTAGGAGGCTACACCTTC. This gives the protein CASSYSRGVGGYTF.

This clonotype has at least ten counts. The CDR3 is CASTPTGRNTGELFF. The CDR3 DNA sequence: TGTGCCAGCACCCCGACAGGGAGGAACACCGGGGAGCTGTTTTTT. The chain joins TRBV12-3 or TRBV12-4 to TRBJ2-2; TRBD1 matches at 7 bases. V was pared by 7 bases and J by 1 base, with 6 bases of the junction left unmatched. The CDR3 totals 15 residues.